The 13 T cell receptor beta chains below all came from one sample that was sequenced in a study of graft-versus-host responses after intestinal transplantation. The data were produced by immunoSEQ multiplex PCR, yet TCRdb's version contains in-frame clones alone and is incomplete. The sample holds fewer than 110,000 clones; approximately 93% are singletons and the top ten take under 1.5%. Their antigen targets remain unknown. The sample was unstimulated CD8+ T cells sorted from spleen or lymph node cells, taken before intestinal transplant. These receptors were collected from a human donor who received an intestinal transplant.

V gene TRBV20-1 combines with J gene TRBJ2-7; the D is unclear. The CDR3 runs 11 residues. Germline V gene sequence: CDR1 DFQATT, CDR2 SNEGSKA (reference sequence). V was trimmed by 6 bases and J by 3 bases, leaving 9 bases between them. In DNA form, the CDR3 reads TGCAGTGCCGGACCCAACTACGAGCAGTACTTC. It translates to CSAGPNYEQYF.

The CDR3 reads CASSAPQGVNTEAFF. DNA for the CDR3: TGTGCCAGCAGCGCACCACAGGGGGTTAACACTGAAGCTTTCTTT. The chain combines TRBV7-6 with TRBJ1-1; 8 nucleotides agree with TRBD1. With 5 bases clipped from V and 2 bases from J, the junction kept 7 bases outside the gene matches. CDR1 and CDR2 (germline): SGHVS, FNYEAQ. The CDR3 totals 15 residues.

The V call is TRBV5-6, the J call TRBJ2-7; D is unresolved. CDR3 length: 15 residues. V lost 2 bases to trimming and J lost 2 bases, with 14 bases between them. CDR1 and CDR2 from the germline V gene are SGHDT and YYEEEE. DNA of the CDR3: TGTGCCAGCAGCTTTGAGATGGGTCAAACCTACGAGCAGTACTTC. It yields the protein CASSFEMGQTYEQYF.

This rearrangement joins TRBV7-8 to TRBJ2-5; unclear D gene. The length of the CDR3 is 15 residues. The germline V and J ends were trimmed by 1 base and 3 bases, with 12 bases remaining between them. Per the germline V gene, CDR1 is SGHVS and CDR2 is FQNEAQ. The CDR3 protein is CASSLVVGGEETQYF. The DNA of the CDR3 is TGTGCCAGCAGCTTAGTGGTGGGTGGGGAAGAGACCCAGTACTTC.

V is TRBV19 and J is TRBJ2-3; TRBD1 is a possible D gene (6 bases). Germline V gene lookup returns CDR1 LNHDA and CDR2 SQIVND (reference sequence). V lost 1 base, J lost 3 bases, and 14 bases lay in between. This CDR3 spans 16 amino acids. The CDR3, as DNA: TGTGCCAGTAGTATAGTTGGGGGCGCGGGTACAGATACGCAGTATTTT. Amino acids: CASSIVGGAGTDTQYF.

V usage is TRBV6-5 and J usage is TRBJ2-7, with D perhaps matching TRBD1 (6 bases). Trimming left V 5 bases short and J 4 bases short, with 18 bases between. Germline V CDR1 and CDR2: MNHEY, SVGAGI. The CDR3 is 15 residues long. As DNA, the CDR3 is TGTGCCAGCAGTCCCTCGTACGAGGGGGAATACGAGCAGTACTTC. Translated: CASSPSYEGEYEQYF.

As DNA, the CDR3 is TGTGCCAGCAGCCAAACTAGCGGGGGGGCCTACGAGCAGTACTTC. This codes for CASSQTSGGAYEQYF. The gene calls are TRBV4-2 and TRBJ2-7, with TRBD2 matching 13 bases. J lost 2 bases, V lost 2 bases, and 0 bases had no gene match. The length of the CDR3 is 15 residues. From germline, CDR1 is LGHNA and CDR2 YNFKEQ.

The chain uses TRBV4-1 and TRBJ1-1; TRBD1 matches at 7 bases. The germline CDR1 and CDR2 sequences are MGHRA and YSYEKL. With 5 bases clipped from V and 2 bases from J, the junction kept 8 bases outside the gene matches. This CDR3 has 15 amino acids. The CDR3 DNA reads TGCGCCAGCAGCGAACAGACAGGGCTTAACACTGAAGCTTTCTTT. It encodes CASSEQTGLNTEAFF.

This chain links TRBV30 with TRBJ1-1; unclear D gene. Germline V gene sequence: CDR1 GTSNPN, CDR2 SVGIG (reference sequence). Trimming cost V 0 bases and J 0 bases, with 2 bases left between them. This CDR3 spans 12 amino acids. CDR3: CAWSVVNTEAFF. For the CDR3, the DNA is TGTGCCTGGAGTGTGGTGAACACTGAAGCTTTCTTT.

The chain is built from TRBV2 and TRBJ2-7, with D possibly matching TRBD1 (5 bases). The germline CDR1 and CDR2 sequences are SNHLY and FYNNEI. V lost 7 bases to trimming and J lost 0 bases, with 10 bases between them. CDR3 size: 13 residues. CDR3 DNA sequence: TGTGCCAGCATGTTCGACAGCTCCTACGAGCAGTACTTC. Amino acid sequence: CASMFDSSYEQYF.

This clone occurred a few times. V gene TRBV6-5 combines with J gene TRBJ1-2, with a weak D call TRBD1 (5 bases). V was shortened by 10 bases and J by 3 bases, with 12 bases between the two germline ends. CDR1 MNHEY and CDR2 SVGAGI come from the germline V gene. This CDR3 has 12 residues. This chain's CDR3 is CATLGRYYGYTF. The CDR3 DNA is TGTGCCACCTTGGGGCGGTACTATGGCTACACCTTC.

This chain joins TRBV10-3 and TRBJ2-5; D is unresolved. The CDR3 length is 15 residues. Germline V gives CDR1 ENHRY, CDR2 SYGVKD. Trimming removed 3 bases at V and 0 bases at J, with 11 bases between. The CDR3 nucleotides read TGTGCCATCAGTGATAACTTGGATAACCAAGAGACCCAGTACTTC. The encoded protein is CAISDNLDNQETQYF.

A few counts support this clone. This chain connects TRBV19 to TRBJ1-1; D is unresolved. V was cut by 4 bases and J by 3 bases, with 0 bases left in between. CDR3 length: 10 amino acids. Germline V gene sequence: CDR1 LNHDA, CDR2 SQIVND (reference sequence). The DNA for the CDR3 is TGTGCCAGTAGTAACACTGAAGCTTTCTTT. Its protein is CASSNTEAFF.